This entry lists 20 T cell receptor beta chains sequenced from one sample in a study of blood T cell repertoires in COVID-19. This table comes from immunoSEQ multiplex PCR, and its TCRdb copy is limited to in-frame clones, with some not included. Of about 140,000 clones listed, over 65% are singletons. The sample taken for sequencing was peripheral blood. The receptors were sampled from a woman older than 75 with active or convalescent COVID-19.

J is TRBJ1-3 and V is TRBV5-1; no definite D call. The CDR3 is made up of 15 amino acids. The V end was cut by 0 bases, the J end by 6 bases, with 13 bases between. From germline, CDR1 is SGHRS and CDR2 YFSETQ. CDR3: CASSLAPGRVNTIYF. Written as DNA, the CDR3 is TGCGCCAGCAGCTTGGCCCCAGGTCGAGTAAACACCATATATTTT.

This chain's CDR3 is CASNNPGQNTEAFF. The CDR3 DNA reads as TGTGCCAGCAACAACCCGGGACAGAACACTGAAGCTTTCTTT. The chain links TRBV6-5 to TRBJ1-1; D is possibly TRBD1 (6 bases). The CDR3 sequence is 14 residues long. CDR1 and CDR2 (germline): MNHEY, SVGAGI. The V end was cut by 7 bases, the J end by 1 base, with 13 bases between.

The chain has TRBV19 and TRBJ1-2; D remains ambiguous. Germline V lookup: CDR1 LNHDA, CDR2 SQIVND (reference sequence). The ends were cut back, 4 bases at V and 8 bases at J, with 11 bases in the middle. This CDR3 has 12 amino acids. Written as DNA, the CDR3 is TGTGCCAGTAGTAGGACGGGATTGGGCTACACCTTC. Translated, it gives CASSRTGLGYTF.

This chain joins TRBV28 and TRBJ1-1; the match to TRBD1 covers 10 bases. The CDR3 has 15 amino acids. Germline-derived CDR1 and CDR2 are MDHEN and SYDVKM. V gave up 4 bases and J gave up 6 bases; unmatched junction bases: 8. The CDR3 DNA sequence: TGTGCCAGCAGTTCTGTGGGACAGGGGCTGGCTGAAGCTTTCTTT. It codes for CASSSVGQGLAEAFF.

This clone was counted a single time. The gene calls are TRBV5-1 and TRBJ1-5, with D perhaps matching TRBD1 (6 bases). The CDR3 has 14 residues. V shed 0 bases and J shed 6 bases, with 10 bases lying between them. Germline-derived CDR1 and CDR2 are SGHRS and YFSETQ. As DNA, the CDR3 is TGCGCCAGCAGCTTGGTCCAGGGGAGTCAGCCCCAGCATTTT. Encoded protein: CASSLVQGSQPQHF.

This chain links TRBV6-5 with TRBJ1-2, with TRBD1 matching over 7 bases. V trimming: 8 bases; J trimming: 7 bases; junction bases outside the gene matches: 13. The CDR3 loop spans 14 amino acids. The germline V gene encodes CDR1 MNHEY and CDR2 SVGAGI. In DNA form, the CDR3 reads TGTGCCAGCGATACTAACAGGGGCAAAGGTGGCTACACCTTC. Encoded protein: CASDTNRGKGGYTF.

This chain uses TRBV18 with TRBJ2-5, with 9 bases lining up with TRBD1. The CDR3 is made up of 15 amino acids. Germline V gene lookup returns CDR1 KGHSH and CDR2 LQKENI. With 7 bases clipped from V and 2 bases from J, the junction kept 8 bases outside the gene matches. The CDR3 coding sequence is TGTGCCAGCTTAGGGACAGGGACCGTACAAGAGACCCAGTACTTC. Translating it yields CASLGTGTVQETQYF.

The V gene is TRBV7-8, the J gene TRBJ1-5; the match to TRBD1 covers 7 bases. V gave up 1 base and J gave up 4 bases; unmatched junction bases: 1. Looked up from germline, CDR1 is SGHVS and CDR2 is FQNEAQ. The CDR3 totals 14 residues. The CDR3 reads CASSLVQGNQPQHF. CDR3 in DNA: TGTGCCAGCAGCTTAGTACAGGGGAATCAGCCCCAGCATTTT.

This clone was recorded a few times. The V gene is TRBV5-5, the J gene TRBJ2-1, with TRBD2 matching over 11 bases. CDR1 is SGHKS, CDR2 YYEKEE, per germline (reference sequence). This CDR3 region has 15 residues. Trimming took 4 bases from V and 7 from J; bases not matched to a gene: 7. As DNA, the CDR3 is TGTGCCAGCAGCCCCTTAGCGGGGGGGGGTAATGAGCAGTTCTTC. It yields the protein CASSPLAGGGNEQFF.

In this sample, this clone turned up a few times. V usage is TRBV6-2 or TRBV6-3 and J usage is TRBJ1-6; D is uncertain. Germline CDR1 reads MNHEY; CDR2 reads SVGEGT. The CDR3 contains 13 residues. Trimming left V 5 bases short and J 9 bases short, with 11 bases between. The CDR3 DNA follows: TGTGCCAGCAGTGAGCAAACAGTTTCACCCCTCCACTTT. Encoded protein: CASSEQTVSPLHF.

The chain combines TRBV18 with TRBJ1-3; TRBD1 might be the D (6 bases). Germline assignment: CDR1 KGHSH and CDR2 LQKENI. V lost 3 bases, J lost 2 bases, and 11 bases lay in between. There are 15 residues in the CDR3. DNA of the CDR3: TGTGCCAGCTCACCGGACAGTCCCCCTGGAAACACCATATATTTT. This gives the protein CASSPDSPPGNTIYF.

The gene calls are TRBV6-5 and TRBJ2-1; 14 bases map to TRBD2. The CDR3 extends over 15 amino acids. Per germline, CDR1 MNHEY and CDR2 SVGAGI. V was clipped by 5 bases and J by 9 bases; unmatched bases: 6. In nucleotides, the CDR3 is TGTGCCAGCAGTCAGACTAGCGGGGGGGCGGGTGAGCAGTTCTTC. Protein product: CASSQTSGGAGEQFF.

This clone turned up a few times. The J gene is TRBJ1-6, the V gene TRBV6-5, with 7 bases matching TRBD1. The V gene's germline CDR1 is MNHEY and CDR2 SVGAGI. The CDR3 has 14 amino acids. V gave up 7 bases and J gave up 9 bases; unmatched junction bases: 9. CDR3 sequence: CASILNRDSSPLHF. The CDR3 bases are TGTGCCAGCATTCTGAACCGGGACAGTTCACCCCTCCACTTT.

The V call is TRBV18, the J call TRBJ1-2, with D unclear. V lost 1 base and J lost 6, with 15 bases in between. The germline CDR1 and CDR2 sequences are KGHSH and LQKENI. The CDR3 totals 15 residues. CDR3 region: CASSPQKGSTDGYTF. The CDR3 region has the DNA TGTGCCAGCTCACCACAGAAAGGAAGTACAGATGGCTACACCTTC.

A note on this clone: The same CDR3 is also encoded by other DNA sequences in this sample. V gene TRBV10-3 combines with J gene TRBJ1-2, with unresolved D. The CDR3 runs to 12 residues. Germline loops: CDR1 ENHRY, CDR2 SYGVKD. V dropped 0 bases and J dropped 4 bases, with 3 bases sitting between them. The CDR3: CAISESSYGYTF. CDR3 DNA sequence: TGTGCCATCAGTGAGTCTAGCTATGGCTACACCTTC.

V usage is TRBV7-2 and J usage is TRBJ2-1; a weak D match, TRBD2 (6 bases). The CDR3 is 16 amino acids. Germline V gene data show CDR1 as SGHTA and CDR2 as FQGNSA. V was shortened by 1 base and J by 0 bases, with 10 bases between the two germline ends. Here the CDR3 DNA reads TGTGCCAGCAGCTTAGTGGCGGGGTCCTCCTACAATGAGCAGTTCTTC. It codes for CASSLVAGSSYNEQFF.

The chain combines TRBV5-8 with TRBJ1-6; D uncertain. V lost 5 bases and J lost 7, with 16 bases in between. CDR3 size: 15 residues. Germline loops: CDR1 SGHTS, CDR2 YDEGEE. CDR3 protein: CASSPQVTGNSPLHF. The CDR3 DNA is TGTGCCAGCAGTCCTCAGGTGACGGGAAATTCACCCCTCCACTTT.

The chain carries TRBV4-1 and TRBJ1-1, with TRBD1 matching 9 bases. This CDR3 is built from 15 residues. Germline V lookup: CDR1 MGHRA, CDR2 YSYEKL. The J segment lost 5 bases and the V segment lost 3 bases, leaving 7 bases of the junction unmatched. The CDR3 is CASSQMTGGGTEAFF. The CDR3 DNA is TGCGCCAGCAGCCAGATGACAGGGGGAGGTACTGAAGCTTTCTTT.

Only one count was recorded for this clone. The gene calls are TRBV19 and TRBJ1-1; weak D call: TRBD1 (6 bases). This CDR3 comprises 13 residues. Germline V lookup: CDR1 LNHDA, CDR2 SQIVND (reference sequence). The V end was cut by 5 bases, the J end by 10 bases, with 17 bases between. The CDR3 DNA reads TGTGCCAGTAGTTTTGAACAGGGAGATGGAGCTTTCTTT. Its protein is CASSFEQGDGAFF.

V is TRBV2 and J is TRBJ1-5; 9 bases match TRBD1. Germline-derived CDR1 and CDR2 are SNHLY and FYNNEI. The CDR3 length is 14 residues. V lost 6 bases, J lost 6 bases, and 6 bases stayed unmatched. CDR3 nucleotides: TGTGCCAGCAGCGATGGGACAGGGATTCAGCCCCAGCATTTT. It translates to CASSDGTGIQPQHF.